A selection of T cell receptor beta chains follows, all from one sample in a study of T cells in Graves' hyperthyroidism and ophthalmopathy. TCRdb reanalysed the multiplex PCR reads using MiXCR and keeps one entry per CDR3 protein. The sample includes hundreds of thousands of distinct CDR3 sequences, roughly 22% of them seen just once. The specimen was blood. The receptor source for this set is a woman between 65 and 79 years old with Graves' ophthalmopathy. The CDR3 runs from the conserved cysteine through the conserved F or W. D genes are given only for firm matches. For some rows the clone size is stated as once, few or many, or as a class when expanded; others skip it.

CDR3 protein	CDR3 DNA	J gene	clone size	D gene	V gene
CASGWAHNEQFF	TGTGCCAGCGGGTGGGCCCACAATGAGCAGTTCTTC	TRBJ2-1	-	-	TRBV9
CASSMGPSNEKLFF	TGCGCCAGCAGCATGGGGCCGAGTAATGAAAAACTGTTTTTT	TRBJ1-4	few	-	TRBV5-1
CASGPRTPYEQYF	TGTGCCAGTGGCCCCCGGACCCCCTACGAGCAGTACTTC	TRBJ2-7	few	-	TRBV6-1
CASSFPQGALAGELFF	TGTGCCAGCAGCTTTCCACAGGGGGCGCTCGCCGGGGAGCTGTTTTTT	TRBJ2-2	-	TRBD1	TRBV28
CASSPLRLAGTYEQYF	TGCGCCAGCAGCCCCCTGAGACTAGCGGGGACCTACGAGCAGTACTTC	TRBJ2-7	-	TRBD2	TRBV4-1
CASSPGTGAEAFF	TGTGCCAGCAGCCCCGGGACAGGGGCTGAAGCTTTCTTT	TRBJ1-1	many	TRBD1	TRBV6-2/TRBV6-3
CASSTGQGQNSPLHF	TGTGCCAGCAGCACTGGACAGGGGCAAAATTCACCCCTCCACTTT	TRBJ1-6	-	TRBD1	TRBV7-2
CASSVTGFEAFF	TGTGCCAGCAGTGTGACAGGTTTTGAAGCTTTCTTT	TRBJ1-1	few	-	TRBV6-1
CASTVDSTNQPQHF	TGTGCCAGCACCGTAGACAGCACCAATCAGCCCCAGCATTTT	TRBJ1-5	-	-	TRBV10-3
CATSEYWRAYNSPLHF	TGTGCCACCAGTGAGTACTGGAGGGCCTATAATTCACCCCTCCACTTT	TRBJ1-6	-	-	TRBV24-1
CASSWGQGVSSGNTIYF	TGTGCCAGCAGTTGGGGACAGGGAGTATCCTCTGGAAACACCATATATTTT	TRBJ1-3	few	TRBD1	TRBV12-3/TRBV12-4
CASSSRTGNSYNEQFF	TGTGCCAGCAGCTCTAGGACAGGCAACTCCTACAATGAGCAGTTCTTC	TRBJ2-1	few	TRBD1	TRBV7-9
CASSQDGGANTGELFF	TGTGCCAGCAGCCAAGATGGCGGAGCGAACACCGGGGAGCTGTTTTTT	TRBJ2-2	many	-	TRBV3-1
CASSHLRGTGPGEKLFF	TGTGCCAGCAGCCATTTAAGGGGAACAGGGCCGGGGGAAAAACTGTTTTTT	TRBJ1-4	few	-	TRBV12-3/TRBV12-4
CASSPSRTGELFF	TGTGCCAGCAGCCCCTCTAGGACCGGGGAGCTGTTTTTT	TRBJ2-2	-	-	TRBV7-9
CASTGGPNTGELFF	TGTGCCAGCACCGGGGGTCCCAACACCGGGGAGCTGTTTTTT	TRBJ2-2	few	-	TRBV12-3/TRBV12-4
CASSYSPGTGNTGELFF	TGTGCCAGCAGTTACTCGCCCGGGACAGGGAACACCGGGGAGCTGTTTTTT	TRBJ2-2	many	TRBD1	TRBV6-5
CAVRQGSGNTIYF	TGTGCCGTCCGACAGGGGTCAGGAAACACCATATATTTT	TRBJ1-3	few	TRBD1	TRBV10-3
CASSLGASGEETQYF	TGTGCCAGCAGCTTAGGAGCTAGCGGAGAAGAGACCCAGTACTTC	TRBJ2-5	many	TRBD2	TRBV7-2
CASSLVGSHYNEQFF	TGCGCCAGCAGCTTGGTCGGGAGCCACTACAATGAGCAGTTCTTC	TRBJ2-1	few	-	TRBV5-1
CAWALDSYNEQFF	TGTGCCTGGGCGCTTGACTCCTACAATGAGCAGTTCTTC	TRBJ2-1	few	-	TRBV30
CASATLARFYEQYF	TGTGCCAGCGCTACACTAGCGCGATTCTACGAGCAGTACTTC	TRBJ2-7	-	TRBD2	TRBV27
CASSGQPSGANVLTF	TGTGCCAGCAGTGGACAGCCCTCTGGGGCCAACGTCCTGACTTTC	TRBJ2-6	few	-	TRBV9
CSVVGGNGYTF	TGCAGCGTCGTTGGGGGGAATGGCTACACCTTC	TRBJ1-2	few	-	TRBV29-1
CASSWTRNQPQHF	TGTGCCAGCAGTTGGACACGGAATCAGCCCCAGCATTTT	TRBJ1-5	-	-	TRBV27
CASSSRSGQGLREQYF	TGTGCCAGCAGCTCGAGATCGGGACAGGGTCTTCGCGAGCAGTACTTC	TRBJ2-7	few	TRBD1	TRBV7-9
CSALREGLAAVYNEQFF	TGCAGCGCCTTGAGGGAGGGACTAGCCGCCGTCTACAATGAGCAGTTCTTC	TRBJ2-1	-	TRBD2	TRBV29-1
CASRFQGARADTQYF	TGTGCCAGCAGATTCCAGGGGGCTAGAGCAGATACGCAGTATTTT	TRBJ2-3	-	TRBD1	TRBV25-1
CASSLDPGVEDSPLHF	TGTGCCAGCAGCCTGGATCCGGGGGTAGAGGATTCACCCCTCCACTTT	TRBJ1-6	-	-	TRBV4-2
CASSTGREAEQFF	TGTGCCAGTAGTACCGGCCGGGAGGCTGAGCAGTTCTTC	TRBJ2-1	-	TRBD2	TRBV19
CASSYSLRSDTQYF	TGTGCCAGCAGTTACTCTTTGCGGTCAGATACGCAGTATTTT	TRBJ2-3	few	-	TRBV6-5
CASSFPTGLNEKLFF	TGTGCCAGCAGTTTTCCGACAGGGCTTAATGAAAAACTGTTTTTT	TRBJ1-4	few	TRBD1	TRBV28
CASSSASGGYHEQYF	TGTGCCAGCAGTTCAGCGTCAGGGGGGTACCACGAGCAGTACTTC	TRBJ2-7	many	-	TRBV2
CAWSVDGVSYEQYF	TGTGCCTGGAGTGTCGACGGGGTTTCCTACGAGCAGTACTTC	TRBJ2-7	few	-	TRBV30
CAWSRGLAGRYEQFF	TGTGCCTGGAGTCGGGGACTAGCGGGAAGGTATGAGCAGTTCTTC	TRBJ2-1	-	TRBD2	TRBV30
CASSHQGNQPQHF	TGTGCCAGCTCTCACCAGGGCAATCAGCCCCAGCATTTT	TRBJ1-5	many	-	TRBV27
CASSLASGRSETQYF	TGTGCCAGCAGCTTAGCTAGCGGGAGATCGGAGACCCAGTACTTC	TRBJ2-5	-	TRBD2	TRBV7-8
CASSLLPLDSTMNTEAFF	TGTGCCAGCTCACTCTTGCCTCTGGACAGCACCATGAACACTGAAGCTTTCTTT	TRBJ1-1	-	-	TRBV18
CASSPRTERSEKLFF	TGTGCCAGCAGTCCCAGGACAGAAAGGAGTGAAAAACTGTTTTTT	TRBJ1-4	many	-	TRBV12-3/TRBV12-4